Each of the 3 T cell receptor beta chains below was sequenced from the same sample in a study of response to subunit inactivated influenza vaccine. Each CDR3 protein gets one entry after TCRdb re-called the RT-PCR reads with MiXCR. Of around 250,000 distinct CDR3 sequences listed, 9% to 15% were seen once; the top ten hold about 7.8%. Sequencing was performed on non-naive T cells sorted from PBMCs, taken 14 to 15 days before vaccination. These receptors were obtained from a man aged 45-60 years who received an inactivated influenza vaccine.

The gene calls are TRBV28 and TRBJ1-2, with D possibly TRBD1 on 6 matching bases. Per germline, CDR1 MDHEN and CDR2 SYDVKM. V was cut by 6 bases and J by 8 bases, with 16 bases left in between. The CDR3 length is 13 residues. The CDR3 sequence is CASRPTLDRGYTF. The CDR3 DNA is TGTGCCAGCAGACCCACTCTCGACAGGGGCTACACCTTC.

The rearrangement links TRBV6-2 or TRBV6-3 to TRBJ2-2; D is uncertain. The germline V gene encodes CDR1 MNHEY and CDR2 SVGEGT. This CDR3 has 15 amino acids. Trimming pared 2 bases from V and 0 bases from J, leaving 7 bases between. CDR3 sequence: CASSYNRANTGELFF. The CDR3 DNA reads as TGTGCCAGCAGTTACAACAGAGCGAACACCGGGGAGCTGTTTTTT.

V usage is TRBV6-1 and J usage is TRBJ2-3; TRBD2 matches 8 bases. Trimming removed 6 bases from V and 0 bases from J; junction bases left unmatched: 2. Per the germline V gene, CDR1 is MNHNS and CDR2 is SASEGT. The CDR3 extends over 14 amino acids. CDR3 bases: TGTGCCAGCAGAAGGACTAGCAGCACAGATACGCAGTATTTT. As protein: CASRRTSSTDTQYF.